Listed below are T cell receptor beta chains from one sample, sequenced in a study of blood T cell repertoires in COVID-19. The method was immunoSEQ multiplex PCR; TCRdb's version includes in-frame clones alone and lacks a portion of them. The data contain about 68,000 clones, roughly 87% of them singletons. Sequenced sample: peripheral blood. All receptors come from a man aged 45-65 years with COVID-19, enrolled during active disease. CDR3s include the opening cysteine and the closing phenylalanine or tryptophan. D genes are given only for firm matches. The listing skips clone size in some rows; elsewhere it reads once, few, many or a size class.

j_call v_call d_call clone_size cdr3_aa cdr3_nt
TRBJ2-5 TRBV2 TRBD1 - CASRDRTGYGETQYF TGTGCCAGCAGGGACAGGACAGGGTATGGAGAGACCCAGTACTTC
TRBJ2-5 TRBV30 - - CAWGTGSQETQYF TGTGCCTGGGGAACAGGGAGCCAAGAGACCCAGTACTTC
TRBJ2-5 TRBV3-1/TRBV3-2 - - CASSQDPSQETQYF TGTGCCAGCAGCCAAGATCCTAGCCAAGAGACCCAGTACTTC
TRBJ2-5 TRBV21-1 - - CATKDRGRCETQYF TGTGCCACCAAGGACAGGGGGCGTTGTGAGACCCAGTACTTC
TRBJ2-3 TRBV7-8 - - CASSLVPPGSTDTQYF TGTGCCAGCAGCTTAGTCCCGCCGGGAAGCACAGATACGCAGTATTTT
TRBJ2-7 TRBV30 TRBD2 - CAWTSGTTYEQYF TGTGCCTGGACTAGCGGGACCACCTACGAGCAGTACTTC
TRBJ2-7 TRBV7-9 - once CASSGDGGTEISEQYF TGTGCCAGCAGCGGAGATGGAGGGACAGAGATCTCCGAGCAGTACTTC
TRBJ2-3 TRBV7-6 TRBD2 - CASSLVGSVTSGADTQYF TGTGCCAGCAGCTTAGTTGGTAGCGTGACGAGCGGGGCAGATACGCAGTATTTT
TRBJ1-2 TRBV7-9 TRBD1 once CASSLARGNGYTF TGTGCCAGCAGCTTGGCCAGGGGGAATGGCTACACCTTC
TRBJ2-3 TRBV7-2 TRBD2 - CASSAGLAATDTQYF TGTGCCAGCAGCGCTGGACTAGCGGCCACAGATACGCAGTATTTT
TRBJ2-7 TRBV19 TRBD2 - CASSWTSGDYEQYF TGTGCCAGTAGTTGGACTAGCGGGGACTACGAGCAGTACTTC
TRBJ2-7 TRBV2 - - CASSEGRLYEQYF TGTGCCAGCAGTGAAGGCAGGCTCTACGAGCAGTACTTC
TRBJ1-3 TRBV10-3 TRBD1 - CATRQGASGNTIYF TGTGCCACACGACAGGGGGCGTCTGGAAACACCATATATTTT
TRBJ1-2 TRBV30 - - CALAAAGNYGYTF TGTGCCCTAGCGGCCGCGGGGAACTATGGCTACACCTTC
TRBJ1-3 TRBV5-4 - - CASSLPGISGNTIYF TGTGCCAGCAGCTTGCCAGGGATCTCTGGAAACACCATATATTTT
TRBJ1-6 TRBV27 TRBD1 - CASSPGQGSTPLHF TGTGCCAGCAGTCCCGGACAGGGTTCTACACCCCTCCACTTT
TRBJ2-3 TRBV7-2 TRBD2 - CASSLNRPLAGGPGGTQYF TGTGCCAGCAGCTTAAACCGGCCCTTAGCGGGAGGGCCTGGAGGCACGCAGTATTTT
TRBJ1-1 TRBV25-1 TRBD1 - CASSAPDGQGSGAFF TGTGCCAGCAGTGCGCCCGACGGACAGGGTAGCGGAGCTTTCTTT
TRBJ1-2 TRBV30 TRBD1 - CAWSVPDRVRGYTF TGTGCCTGGAGTGTACCGGACAGGGTCCGAGGCTACACCTTC
TRBJ2-3 TRBV19 - - CASSIDHGTSTDTQYF TGTGCCAGTAGTATAGATCACGGGACTAGCACAGATACGCAGTATTTT
TRBJ1-5 TRBV2 TRBD1 - CASSPGTGDNQPQHF TGTGCCAGCAGCCCCGGGACAGGGGACAATCAGCCCCAGCATTTT
TRBJ2-1 TRBV4-2 TRBD2 - CASSLRLAANNEQFF TGTGCCAGCAGCCTCCGACTAGCGGCTAACAATGAGCAGTTCTTC
TRBJ1-1 TRBV2 - - CASSERRDQYREAFF TGTGCCAGCAGTGAAAGGAGGGACCAATACAGGGAAGCTTTCTTT
TRBJ2-7 TRBV21-1 - once CASMNRGGPPPYEQYF TGTGCCAGCATGAATAGAGGCGGGCCACCCCCTTACGAGCAGTACTTC
TRBJ2-7 TRBV4-3 TRBD2 few CASSHTFRAGGLPYEQYF TGCGCCAGCAGCCACACCTTTCGTGCGGGAGGGCTCCCATACGAGCAGTACTTC
TRBJ1-5 TRBV28 - - CATNEPPGGNQPQHF TGTGCCACCAACGAGCCCCCGGGGGGCAATCAGCCCCAGCATTTT
TRBJ1-2 TRBV5-1 TRBD1 few CASREQGMDGYTF TGCGCCAGCAGGGAACAGGGGATGGATGGCTACACCTTC
TRBJ1-1 TRBV11-2 TRBD1 - CASSLARGTTEAFF TGTGCCAGCAGCTTAGCCAGGGGGACCACTGAAGCTTTCTTT
TRBJ2-1 TRBV5-4 TRBD2 - CASSPQPGGRAASSYNEQFF TGTGCCAGCAGCCCCCAGCCGGGGGGGCGGGCCGCGAGCTCCTACAATGAGCAGTTCTTC
TRBJ2-3 TRBV30 - - CAWSSMETMDTQYF TGTGCCTGGAGCTCGATGGAAACTATGGATACGCAGTATTTT
TRBJ2-1 TRBV18 TRBD2 - CASSPGLAGINEQFF TGTGCCAGCTCACCGGGACTAGCGGGGATCAATGAGCAGTTCTTC
TRBJ2-7 TRBV5-6 TRBD2 - CASSFPGLAGENEQYF TGTGCCAGCAGCTTCCCGGGACTAGCGGGAGAGAACGAGCAGTACTTC
TRBJ2-1 TRBV2 TRBD2 - CASSVAGGSYNEQFF TGTGCCAGCAGTGTAGCGGGAGGGTCGTACAATGAGCAGTTCTTC
TRBJ2-1 TRBV2 - - CASSELNEQFF TGTGCCAGCAGTGAATTAAATGAGCAGTTCTTC
TRBJ1-1 TRBV5-5 - - CASSFRDKNTEAFF TGTGCCAGCAGCTTTCGGGACAAGAACACTGAAGCTTTCTTT
TRBJ1-5 TRBV27 - - CASSLQGRGSNQPQHF TGTGCCAGCAGTTTACAGGGCAGGGGAAGCAATCAGCCCCAGCATTTT
TRBJ2-7 TRBV10-1 TRBD2 - CATSRGLAGGPFYEQYF TGCGCCACCTCCCGGGGACTAGCGGGAGGGCCCTTCTACGAGCAGTACTTC
TRBJ1-2 TRBV27 TRBD1 once CASSPGTGGGYTF TGTGCCAGCAGTCCGGGGACAGGGGGTGGCTACACCTTC